The subject of this entry is one T cell receptor (beta chain). Its binding antigen is unknown. Qualities for individual bases were not recorded, and no much larger clone is one base off. The germline V gene encodes CDR1 SGHVS and CDR2 FQNEAQ. The CDR3 measures 15 amino acids from cysteine to phenylalanine. Only the CDR3 DNA stays, 45 bases, in frame from base 1. The junction carries 11 bases between V and J, which are trimmed by 5 bases and 1 base respectively. The Qiagen DNeasy kit was used to extract genomic DNA from unsorted PBMCs and from the negatively selected CD4+ and CD8+ fractions. TCR beta CDR3 regions were amplified by immunoSEQ multiplex PCR using primers annealing to V and J segments. A synthetic immune receptor repertoire was used to minimize amplification bias, and remaining bias was computationally removed after sequencing. In the source study's methods: Custom Python scripts were used to quantify repertoire diversity as the Shannon entropy index. Unsorted, CD4+ and CD8+ repertoires were analyzed separately, except in combined analyses where CD4+ and CD8+ sequences were merged in silico. Clonal expansion was defined as at least a 2-fold frequency increase after treatment relative to C1D1, with a pseudocount of 0.5 for undetected baseline clones. Singleton clones were defined as clones with 0 or 1 copy at C1D1, and non-singleton clones were defined as clones with 2 or more copies. Clones expanded in unsorted samples were labelled as CD4+, CD8+ or unknown by matching protein sequences in sorted samples from the same patient. Wilcoxon tests on paired samples were used to test diversity changes from C1D1 to C4D1. Held by TCRdb, this immuneACCESS table contains in-frame sequences only and omits some clones. Under half of the omission traces to an unresolved V gene where checked; the cause of the rest is unknown. V and J calls and clone size are copied from that table; D and trimming were computed from the DNA. Within this sample are more than 75,000 clones, with under 95% of them counted one time only. The ten top clones hold roughly 2% of the sample.

The time point label here, explained by the study, means: cycle 4 day 1 (C4D1), after 6 weeks of nivolumab. Every trial patient had relapsed following autologous stem cell transplantation, and prior brentuximab vedotin exposure was what differed among cohorts A, B and C. A total of approximately 51 patients with relapsed/refractory classical Hodgkin lymphoma made up the trial cohort, and each patient's best overall response was complete response, partial response or progressive disease. Trial patients were treated with single-agent nivolumab in the multi-cohort phase II CheckMate 205 trial. An independent review committee assessed best overall response by applying the 2007 International Working Group response criteria. PBMCs from the trial were collected at three points: immediately before nivolumab initiation (C1D1), and during therapy at cycle 2 day 1 and cycle 4 day 1. Peripheral blood was collected in 8 mL Vacutainer Cell Preparation Tubes, from which PBMCs were isolated by centrifugation and then cryopreserved.

These data belong to a study of PD-1 blockade in classical Hodgkin lymphoma (dated by TCRdb to between 2020 and 2021). Notes on the research overall: Nivolumab dosing was 3 mg/kg intravenously every 2 weeks, continuing until either disease progression or unacceptable toxicity. To define a peripheral blood immune signature of response to PD-1 blockade in classical Hodgkin lymphoma, the study combined TCR beta sequencing with CyTOF.

Here is what the overall study found, with its caveats: A significant rise by C4D1 was seen in CD4+ but not CD8+ TCR diversity (p=0.0027 vs p=0.16), with the rise being most apparent in complete responders (p=0.02). The study was restricted to a single clinical trial cohort, and the causes of repertoire differences, possibly disease activity or prior therapy, were left undefined. Baseline TCR diversity was reported to be lower in newly diagnosed patients than in healthy donors and to be lower still in relapsed/refractory patients. Lower diversity was observed in patients in whom nivolumab was started less than 1 year after ASCT, and these patients were excluded from later analyses so that confounding by immune reconstitution would be avoided. Among trial patients, those achieving complete response had baseline diversity similar to that of newly diagnosed patients, while diversity was significantly lower in partial responders and progressors.

This TCR derives from a human donor with classical Hodgkin lymphoma. The sample consisted of peripheral blood mononuclear cells (PBMCs), taken before the fourth cycle of nivolumab. Recombination linked TRBV7-8 to TRBJ2-2; the D gene lacks a confident call. The nucleotide sequence reads as follows: TGTGCCAGCAGCACGCAGTGGGGGAACACCGGGGAGCTGTTTTTT. This codes for CASSTQWGNTGELFF. With all but the CDR3 taken from the reference TRBV7-8 and TRBJ2-2 genes, the full variable domain is: GAGVSQSPRYKVAKRGQDVALRCDPISGHVSLFWYQQALGQGPEFLTYFQNEAQLDKSGLPSDRFFAERPEGSVSTLKIQRTQQEDSAVYLCASSTQWGNTGELFFGEGSRLTVL.